Here is one T cell receptor (beta chain) with its context. Its antigen remains unidentified. The data are from a study of TIL therapy for anti-PD-1-resistant metastatic lung cancer. Background on the study: Median tumor mutation burden was more than 1.4 mutations per megabase.

Time point noted: pre-treatment sample, taken before nivolumab and TIL therapy. The libraries were made with immunoSEQ v3. Profiling relied on immunoSEQ multiplex PCR, and the TCRdb table lists in-frame clones only, not all of them. The repertoire holds about 59,000 clones, with over 70% as singletons. Study results and limitations: After infusion, TIL clonotypes partly replaced peripheral T cells and declined over months.

V lost 0 bases and J lost 5, with 5 bases in between. The germline gives CDR1 SGHNT, CDR2 YYREEE (reference sequence). The CDR3 contains 12 residues. The TCR originated in a person between 25 and 80 years old with non-small cell lung cancer. The source was blood, collected at baseline. The chain joins TRBV5-4 to TRBJ2-5, with D unresolved. In nucleotides, the CDR3 is TGTGCCAGCAGCTTGGGCAGGGAGACCCAGTACTTC. Amino acid sequence: CASSLGRETQYF.